This TCR beta chain is from a study of T cell responses to AZD1222 COVID-19 vaccine. TCRdb's table, derived via immunoSEQ multiplex PCR, lists solely in-frame clones and lacks some. In the table there are 120,000 to 150,000 clones, 85% to 95% of which are singletons. This specimen consisted of peripheral blood, obtained on day 0 of AZD1222 vaccination. The receptor comes from an adult in good health.

The CDR3 bases are TGTGCCAGCAGCTTTGGACTAGCGGAACCCTCCTACAATGAGCAGTTCTTC. Protein: CASSFGLAEPSYNEQFF. This chain links TRBV5-6 with TRBJ2-1; 10 bases fit TRBD2. V lost 2 bases, J lost 0 bases, and 5 bases stayed unmatched. Germline CDR1 reads SGHDT; CDR2 reads YYEEEE. The CDR3 length is 17 residues.